The rows below give T cell receptor beta chains drawn from one sample of a study of PD-1 blockade in classical Hodgkin lymphoma. Repertoires were generated with immunoSEQ multiplex PCR, while TCRdb's copy carries only in-frame clones and drops some. Seen here are approximately 27,000 clones, 86% observed once, and the top ten hold 2.5%. Material: peripheral blood mononuclear cells (PBMCs), obtained at baseline. The receptors stem from a human donor with classical Hodgkin lymphoma. Both conserved end residues are part of each CDR3. The D gene is left open where the match is weak. Not all rows give a size; the values are once, few, many and, for expanded clones, a class.

>-|TRBV9|TRBJ2-7|TRBD1
TGTGCCAGCGCCCCAGGACAGGGGGCGGAGGAGCAGTACTTC
CASAPGQGAEEQYF
>-|TRBV15|TRBJ2-5|TRBD2
TGTGCCACCAGGGGGGTTTATAGCGGGGGGCGTCTGGAGTACCAAGAGACCCAGTACTTC
CATRGVYSGGRLEYQETQYF
>-|TRBV6-6|TRBJ1-2|-
TGTGCCAGCAGTTACGGCGTCAGGGAGGGGAATGGCTACACCTTC
CASSYGVREGNGYTF
>once|TRBV7-9|TRBJ1-2|-
TGTGCCAGCAGCGGAGACGCTAACTATGGCTACACCTTC
CASSGDANYGYTF
>-|TRBV5-1|TRBJ2-5|-
TGCGCCAGCAGCGGTACAGGGATGGAGACCCAGTACTTC
CASSGTGMETQYF
>once|TRBV5-1|TRBJ2-7|TRBD2
TGCGCCAGCAGCCCGGGACTAGGGTCCGACGAGCAGTACTTC
CASSPGLGSDEQYF
>-|TRBV7-3|TRBJ2-1|-
TGTGCCAGCAGCTGGGGCCTGGGTGAGCAGTTCTTC
CASSWGLGEQFF
>-|TRBV29-1|TRBJ2-1|TRBD2
TGCAGCGTTGAAGGCTATAGCGGGGGGGCCGGCGATGAGCAGTTCTTC
CSVEGYSGGAGDEQFF
>-|TRBV23-1|TRBJ2-7|-
TGCGCCAGCAGTCAAACGAAGGGCACTTGCATGTCCTACGAGCAGTACTTC
CASSQTKGTCMSYEQYF
>-|TRBV6-5|TRBJ2-2|TRBD2
TGTGCCAGCAGTTACTCAGCGGGGGAATGGTCCGGGGAGCTGTTTTTT
CASSYSAGEWSGELFF
>-|TRBV4-3|TRBJ2-6|-
TGCGCCAGCAGCCGTTACAGGGTCAGTTCTGGGGCCAACGTCCTGACTTTC
CASSRYRVSSGANVLTF
>-|TRBV7-9|TRBJ1-3|-
TGTGCCAGCAGCTCCCAGGGAAACACCATATATTTT
CASSSQGNTIYF
>once|TRBV6-1|TRBJ2-2|TRBD2
TGTGCCAGCAGTGGCGGACTAGCGGGGGCTACGAGGACCGGGGAGCTGTTTTTT
CASSGGLAGATRTGELFF
>-|TRBV7-8|TRBJ1-6|-
TGTGCCAGCAGCTCAGACCTCTTCTCCTATAATTCACCCCTCCACTTT
CASSSDLFSYNSPLHF
>-|TRBV6-1|TRBJ1-5|-
TGTGCCAGCAGTGAAACGATCGGGATTCGCAATCAGCCCCAGCATTTT
CASSETIGIRNQPQHF
>once|TRBV27|TRBJ1-1|-
TGTGCCAGCAGGAGGGGCCCGAACACTGAAGCTTTCTTT
CASRRGPNTEAFF
>-|TRBV11-2|TRBJ2-7|-
TGTGCCAGCAGCTTAGAATTAGACAGCAACTACGAGCAGTACTTC
CASSLELDSNYEQYF
>-|TRBV14|TRBJ2-3|-
TGTGCCAGCAGCCATACAGATACGCAGTATTTT
CASSHTDTQYF
>-|TRBV5-1|TRBJ2-5|TRBD2
TGCGCCAGCAGCCCCTCGGGGCTAGCGGGGGGAAAAGAGACCCAGTACTTC
CASSPSGLAGGKETQYF
>few|TRBV6-5|TRBJ2-7|TRBD1
TGTGCCAGCAGAACAGGGGTAGGACCCAGCTACGAGCAGTACTTC
CASRTGVGPSYEQYF
>once|TRBV27|TRBJ1-2|TRBD1
TGTGCCAGCAGAGTGGGACAGGGGGCGAGCTACACCTTC
CASRVGQGASYTF
>-|TRBV4-3|TRBJ1-4|-
TGCGCCAGCAGCCAAGATTACGGCCCAACTAATGAAAAACTGTTTTTT
CASSQDYGPTNEKLFF
>-|TRBV1|TRBJ2-1|-
TGCACCAGCAGCCACCTAGCGGGATACAATGAGCAGTTCTTC
CTSSHLAGYNEQFF
>-|TRBV5-1|TRBJ1-1|-
TGCGCCAGCAGCCAAGGGGGAGGGACGGATGGAGCTTTCTTT
CASSQGGGTDGAFF
>-|TRBV6-5|TRBJ2-2|TRBD1
TGTGCCAGCACGGACAGGGGCCCCGGGGAGCTGTTTTTT
CASTDRGPGELFF
>once|TRBV20-1|TRBJ2-1|-
TGCAGTGCTAGTGGGGGCAATGAGCAGTTCTTC
CSASGGNEQFF
>-|TRBV7-8|TRBJ1-5|TRBD1
TGTGCCAGCAGCTTTGCACAGGGGGCGAATCAGCCCCAGCATTTT
CASSFAQGANQPQHF
>-|TRBV6-5|TRBJ1-1|-
TGTGCCAGCAGTTACACGGAGGGGACGGCTGAAGCTTTCTTT
CASSYTEGTAEAFF
>-|TRBV6-5|TRBJ2-1|TRBD2
TGTGCCAGCAGGACAACTAGCGGGGGGTTTAATGAGCAGTTCTTC
CASRTTSGGFNEQFF
>-|TRBV6-5|TRBJ1-5|-
TGTGCCAGCAGGAAGACAGGACTCCAGCCCCAGCATTTT
CASRKTGLQPQHF
>few|TRBV19|TRBJ2-1|TRBD2
TGTGCCAGTAGTCCCCGGACTAGCGTCCCCTACAATGAGCAGTTCTTC
CASSPRTSVPYNEQFF
>few|TRBV6-5|TRBJ1-1|-
TGTGCCAGCAGGCAGGGCGGTGAAGCTTTCTTT
CASRQGGEAFF
>-|TRBV5-5|TRBJ1-1|TRBD1
TGTGCCAGCAGCCCACAGACAGGGGGAAACACTGAAGCTTTCTTT
CASSPQTGGNTEAFF
>-|TRBV10-1|TRBJ2-3|TRBD2
TGCGCCAGCAGTGAGTCGCCTAGCGGGGGGTCCACAGATACGCAGTATTTT
CASSESPSGGSTDTQYF
>few|TRBV5-1|TRBJ1-6|-
TGCGCCAGCAGCTTGGGGACCACTCGGTCACCCCTCCACTTT
CASSLGTTRSPLHF
>-|TRBV5-5|TRBJ1-2|-
TGTGCCAGCAGCTTGGAGGGCAGGGAGGGCGGCTACACCTTC
CASSLEGREGGYTF
>few|TRBV6-5|TRBJ2-3|TRBD2
TGTGCCAGCAGTTTAGCGGGGGAGGGAGGTACGCAGTATTTT
CASSLAGEGGTQYF
>-|TRBV5-6|TRBJ1-6|TRBD1
TGTGCCAGCAGCTTGCGCAGGGGGCGGCCCTCCTATAATTCACCCCTCCACTTT
CASSLRRGRPSYNSPLHF
>once|TRBV7-6|TRBJ1-6|-
TGTGCCAGCAGCCCCAGGGTCTCCTATAATTCACCCCTCCACTTT
CASSPRVSYNSPLHF
>-|TRBV5-1|TRBJ2-2|TRBD1
TGCGCCAGCAAACCACCCGGGACAGGGATCACCGGGGAGCTGTTTTTT
CASKPPGTGITGELFF
>-|TRBV5-6|TRBJ2-7|TRBD2
TGTGCCAGCAGCTCTGGGACTAGCGGGGGTTTCGAGCAGTACTTC
CASSSGTSGGFEQYF